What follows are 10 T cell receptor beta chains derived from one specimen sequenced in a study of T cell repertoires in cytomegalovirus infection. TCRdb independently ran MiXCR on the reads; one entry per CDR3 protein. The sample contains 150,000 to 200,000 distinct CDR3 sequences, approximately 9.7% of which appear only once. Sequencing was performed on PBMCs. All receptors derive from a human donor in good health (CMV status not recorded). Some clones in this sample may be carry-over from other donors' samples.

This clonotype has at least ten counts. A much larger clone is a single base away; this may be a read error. The CDR3 DNA is TGTGCCAGCAGCTTCGAAGAGACCCAGTACTTC. It encodes CASSFEETQYF. The J gene is TRBJ2-5, the V gene TRBV5-6; D ambiguous. The V and J ends lost 2 bases and 3 bases respectively, with 2 bases between them. The CDR3 totals 11 residues. Germline loops: CDR1 SGHDT, CDR2 YYEEEE.

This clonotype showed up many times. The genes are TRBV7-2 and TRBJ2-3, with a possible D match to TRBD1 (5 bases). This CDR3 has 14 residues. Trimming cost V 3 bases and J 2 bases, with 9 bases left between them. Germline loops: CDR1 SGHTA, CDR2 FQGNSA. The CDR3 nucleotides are TGTGCCAGCAGCTTCCAGGGATTCACAGATACGCAGTATTTT. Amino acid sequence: CASSFQGFTDTQYF.

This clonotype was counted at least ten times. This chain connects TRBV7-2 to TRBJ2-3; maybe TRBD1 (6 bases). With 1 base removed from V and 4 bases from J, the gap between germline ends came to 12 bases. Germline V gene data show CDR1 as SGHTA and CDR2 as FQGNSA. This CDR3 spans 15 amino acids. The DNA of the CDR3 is TGTGCCAGCAGCTTAGGTGGCAGGGGCTCAGATACGCAGTATTTT. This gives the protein CASSLGGRGSDTQYF.

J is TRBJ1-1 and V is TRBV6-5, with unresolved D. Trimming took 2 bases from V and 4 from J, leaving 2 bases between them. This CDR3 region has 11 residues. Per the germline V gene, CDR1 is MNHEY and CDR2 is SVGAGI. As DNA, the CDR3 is TGTGCCAGCAGTTACCGCACTGAAGCTTTCTTT. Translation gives CASSYRTEAFF.

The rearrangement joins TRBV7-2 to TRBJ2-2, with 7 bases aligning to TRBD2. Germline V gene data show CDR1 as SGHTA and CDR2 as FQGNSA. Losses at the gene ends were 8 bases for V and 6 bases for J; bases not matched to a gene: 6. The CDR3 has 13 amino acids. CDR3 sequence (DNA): TGTGCCAGCCAACCGCGGGGGTCCGGGGAGCTGTTTTTT. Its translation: CASQPRGSGELFF.

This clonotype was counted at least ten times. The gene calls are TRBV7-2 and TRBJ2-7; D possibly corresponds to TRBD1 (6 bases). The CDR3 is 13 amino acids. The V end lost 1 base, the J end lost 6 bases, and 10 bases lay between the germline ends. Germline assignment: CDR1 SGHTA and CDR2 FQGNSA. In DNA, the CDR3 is TGTGCCAGCAGCTTAGGCACAGGGCGCGAGCAGTACTTC. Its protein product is CASSLGTGREQYF.

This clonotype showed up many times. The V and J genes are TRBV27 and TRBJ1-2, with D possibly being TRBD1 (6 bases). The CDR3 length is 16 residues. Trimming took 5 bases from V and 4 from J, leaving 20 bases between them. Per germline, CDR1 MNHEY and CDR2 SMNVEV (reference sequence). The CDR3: CASSRGGQGSFYGYTF. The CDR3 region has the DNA TGTGCCAGCAGTAGGGGGGGCCAGGGGAGCTTCTATGGCTACACCTTC.

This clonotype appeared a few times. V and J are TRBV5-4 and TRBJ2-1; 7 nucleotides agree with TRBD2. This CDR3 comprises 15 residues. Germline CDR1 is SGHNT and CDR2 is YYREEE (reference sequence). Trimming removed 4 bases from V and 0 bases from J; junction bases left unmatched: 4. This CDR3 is CASSPWTSSYNEQFF. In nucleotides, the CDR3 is TGTGCCAGCAGCCCCTGGACTAGCTCCTACAATGAGCAGTTCTTC.

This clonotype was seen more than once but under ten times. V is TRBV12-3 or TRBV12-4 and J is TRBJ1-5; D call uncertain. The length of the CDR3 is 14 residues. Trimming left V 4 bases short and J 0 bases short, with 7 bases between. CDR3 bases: TGTGCCAGCAGTTCAAGGGCTAGCAATCAGCCCCAGCATTTT. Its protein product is CASSSRASNQPQHF.

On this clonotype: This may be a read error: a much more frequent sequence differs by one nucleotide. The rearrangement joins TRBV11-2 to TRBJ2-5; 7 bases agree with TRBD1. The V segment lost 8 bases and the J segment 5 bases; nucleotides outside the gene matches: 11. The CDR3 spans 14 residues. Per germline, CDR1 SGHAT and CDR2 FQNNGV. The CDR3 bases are TGTGCCAGCCGTCGACAGGGTTTGGGGGAGACCCAGTACTTC. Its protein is CASRRQGLGETQYF.